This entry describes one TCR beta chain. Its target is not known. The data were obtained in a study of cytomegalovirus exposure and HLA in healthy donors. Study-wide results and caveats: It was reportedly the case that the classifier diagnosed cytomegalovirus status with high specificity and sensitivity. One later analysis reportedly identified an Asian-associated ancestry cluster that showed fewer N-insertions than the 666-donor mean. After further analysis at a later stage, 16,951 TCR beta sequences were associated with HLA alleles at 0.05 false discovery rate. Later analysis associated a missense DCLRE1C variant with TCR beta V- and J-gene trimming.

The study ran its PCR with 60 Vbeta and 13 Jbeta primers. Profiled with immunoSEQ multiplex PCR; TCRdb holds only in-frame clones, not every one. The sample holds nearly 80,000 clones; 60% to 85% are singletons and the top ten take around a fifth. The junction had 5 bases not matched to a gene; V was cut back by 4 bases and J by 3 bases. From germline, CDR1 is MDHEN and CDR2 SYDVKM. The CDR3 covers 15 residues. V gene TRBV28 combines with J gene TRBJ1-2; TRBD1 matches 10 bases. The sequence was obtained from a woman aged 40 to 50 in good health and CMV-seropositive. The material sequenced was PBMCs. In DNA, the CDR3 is TGTGCCAGCAGTTCTTGGACAGGGGGAGACTATGGCTACACCTTC. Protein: CASSSWTGGDYGYTF.